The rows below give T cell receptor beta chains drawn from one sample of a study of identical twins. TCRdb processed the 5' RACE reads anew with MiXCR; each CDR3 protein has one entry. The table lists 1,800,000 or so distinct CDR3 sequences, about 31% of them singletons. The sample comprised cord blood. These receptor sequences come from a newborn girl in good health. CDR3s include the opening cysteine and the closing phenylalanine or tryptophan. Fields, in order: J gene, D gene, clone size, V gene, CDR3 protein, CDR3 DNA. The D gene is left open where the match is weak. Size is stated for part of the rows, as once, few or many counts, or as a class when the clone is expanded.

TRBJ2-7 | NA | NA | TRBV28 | CASSFGPAYEQYF | TGTGCCAGCAGTTTTGGTCCGGCCTACGAGCAGTACTTC
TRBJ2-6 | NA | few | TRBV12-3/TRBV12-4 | CASSFYWTDSLSGANVLTF | TGTGCCAGCAGTTTTTATTGGACAGACTCCCTCTCTGGGGCCAACGTCCTGACTTTC
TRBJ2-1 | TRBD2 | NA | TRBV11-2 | CASREGLERNEQFF | TGTGCCAGCAGGGAGGGACTAGAAAGGAATGAGCAGTTCTTC
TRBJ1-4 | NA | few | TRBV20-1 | CSARGKRAEINEKLFF | TGCAGTGCTAGAGGTAAACGGGCAGAGATTAATGAAAAACTGTTTTTT
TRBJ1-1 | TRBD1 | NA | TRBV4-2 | CASSQGVTGATEAFF | TGTGCCAGCAGCCAAGGGGTGACAGGGGCCACTGAAGCTTTCTTT
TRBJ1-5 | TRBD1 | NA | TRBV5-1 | CASSPYRGGQPQHF | TGCGCCAGCAGCCCCTACAGGGGCGGACAGCCCCAGCATTTT
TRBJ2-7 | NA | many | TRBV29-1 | CSVAKDYEQYF | TGCAGCGTTGCCAAGGACTACGAGCAGTACTTC
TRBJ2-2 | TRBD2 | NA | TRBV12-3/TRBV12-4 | CASSSPSGSYAGELFF | TGTGCCAGCAGTTCTCCTAGCGGGAGTTATGCCGGGGAGCTGTTTTTT
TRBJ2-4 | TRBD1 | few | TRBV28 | CASSSDRVGNIQYF | TGTGCCAGCAGTTCAGACAGGGTAGGGAACATTCAGTACTTC
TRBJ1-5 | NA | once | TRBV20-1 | CSARDRNGVRPQHF | TGCAGTGCTAGAGACAGGAATGGGGTTCGGCCCCAGCATTTT
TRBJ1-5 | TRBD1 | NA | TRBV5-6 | CASSWTGASFSPQHF | TGTGCCAGCAGCTGGACAGGGGCTTCCTTCTCGCCCCAGCATTTT
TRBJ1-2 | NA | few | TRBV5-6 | CASSPTSNNYGYTF | TGTGCCAGCAGCCCCACGTCCAACAACTATGGCTACACCTTC
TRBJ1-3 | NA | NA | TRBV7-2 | CASSLAAASGNTIYF | TGTGCCAGCAGCTTAGCGGCGGCCTCTGGAAACACCATATATTTT
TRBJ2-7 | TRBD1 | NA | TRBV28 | CASRRPTGAHEQYF | TGTGCCAGCAGGCGGCCTACAGGGGCTCACGAGCAGTACTTC
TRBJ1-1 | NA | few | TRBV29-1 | CSVAGIGGGLNTEAFF | TGCAGCGTTGCGGGAATAGGAGGGGGGCTGAACACTGAAGCTTTCTTT
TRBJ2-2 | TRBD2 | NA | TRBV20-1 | CSPRVAGGKHTGELFF | TGCAGTCCTAGGGTAGCGGGAGGGAAACACACCGGGGAGCTGTTTTTT
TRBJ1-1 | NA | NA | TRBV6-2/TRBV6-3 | CASNYLRGGTEAFF | TGTGCCAGCAACTACCTGAGAGGAGGGACTGAAGCTTTCTTT
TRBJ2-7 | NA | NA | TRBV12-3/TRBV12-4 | CASSLDMWAGYEQYF | TGTGCCAGCAGTTTAGATATGTGGGCTGGCTACGAGCAGTACTTC
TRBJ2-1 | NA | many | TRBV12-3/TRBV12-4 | CASRATRLSSYNEQFF | TGTGCCAGCAGAGCGACTAGGTTGAGCTCCTACAATGAGCAGTTCTTC
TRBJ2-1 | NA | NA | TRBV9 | CASSIGTGLLTHNEQFF | TGTGCCAGCAGCATTGGAACGGGACTCCTAACCCACAATGAGCAGTTCTTC
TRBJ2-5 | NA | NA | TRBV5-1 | CASSPDKTQYF | TGCGCCAGCAGCCCCGACAAGACCCAGTACTTC
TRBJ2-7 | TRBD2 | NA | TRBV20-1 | CSARARTSGRALAYNEQYF | TGCAGTGCTAGAGCGAGAACTAGCGGGAGGGCCCTCGCATACAATGAGCAGTACTTC
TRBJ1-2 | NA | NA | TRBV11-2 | CASSARLTNYGYTF | TGTGCCAGCAGCGCCCGACTCACAAACTATGGCTACACCTTC
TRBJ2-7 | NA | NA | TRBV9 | CASSVEMNYEQYF | TGTGCCAGCAGCGTAGAAATGAACTACGAGCAGTACTTC
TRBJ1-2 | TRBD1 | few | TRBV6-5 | CASSYNRGRDYGYTF | TGTGCCAGCAGCTATAACAGGGGGCGCGACTATGGCTACACCTTC
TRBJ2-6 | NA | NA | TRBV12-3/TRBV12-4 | CATLRGAGANVLTF | TGTGCCACCCTCAGGGGAGCTGGGGCCAACGTCCTGACTTTC
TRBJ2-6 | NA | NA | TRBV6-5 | CASSYSEGGANVLTF | TGTGCCAGCAGTTACTCAGAGGGAGGGGCCAACGTCCTGACTTTC
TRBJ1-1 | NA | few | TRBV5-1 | CASSAPPGEAFF | TGCGCCAGCAGCGCCCCTCCGGGGGAAGCTTTCTTT
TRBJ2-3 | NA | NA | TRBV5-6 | CASSLDWFTDTQYF | TGTGCCAGCAGCTTGGATTGGTTCACAGATACGCAGTATTTT
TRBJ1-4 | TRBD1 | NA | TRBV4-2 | CASSQGLNPGTGYEKLFF | TGTGCCAGCAGCCAAGGGCTTAACCCCGGGACAGGGTATGAAAAACTGTTTTTT
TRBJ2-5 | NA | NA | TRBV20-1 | CNARHPLDGAQETQYF | TGCAATGCTAGACATCCCCTAGATGGGGCCCAAGAGACCCAGTACTTC
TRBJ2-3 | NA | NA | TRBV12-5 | CASGLVGGLGADTQYF | TGTGCTAGTGGTTTGGTTGGGGGACTGGGGGCAGATACGCAGTATTTT
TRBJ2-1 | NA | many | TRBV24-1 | CATSDLWGGGNEQFF | TGTGCCACCAGTGACCTCTGGGGAGGAGGGAATGAGCAGTTCTTC
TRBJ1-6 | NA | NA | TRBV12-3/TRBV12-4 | CASSLAGTSPLHF | TGTGCCAGCAGTTTAGCAGGGACTTCACCCCTCCACTTT
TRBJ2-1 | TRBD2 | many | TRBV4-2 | CASSHGGSYNEQFF | TGTGCCAGCAGCCATGGCGGGAGCTACAATGAGCAGTTCTTC
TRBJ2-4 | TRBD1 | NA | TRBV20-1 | CSARAQGALLSYNEQYF | TGCAGTGCTAGAGCCCAGGGGGCCCTCCTCTCCTACAATGAGCAGTACTTC
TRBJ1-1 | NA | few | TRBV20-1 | CSARKPGLWNTEAFF | TGCAGTGCTAGAAAACCGGGACTGTGGAACACTGAAGCTTTCTTT
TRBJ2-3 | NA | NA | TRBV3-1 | CASSRLASYTQYF | TGTGCCAGCAGCCGTCTCGCCTCATACACGCAGTATTTT
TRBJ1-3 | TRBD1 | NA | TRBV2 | CASSVDRASGNTIYF | TGTGCCAGCAGCGTAGACAGGGCCTCTGGAAACACCATATATTTT
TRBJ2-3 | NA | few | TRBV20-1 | CSVAAKSPDTQYF | TGCAGTGTTGCGGCTAAATCACCAGATACGCAGTATTTT
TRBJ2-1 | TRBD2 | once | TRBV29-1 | CSVGLAGTSYEQFF | TGCAGCGTAGGACTAGCGGGGACCTCCTACGAGCAGTTCTTC
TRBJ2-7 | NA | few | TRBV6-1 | CASSGGANFYEQYF | TGTGCCAGCAGTGGAGGGGCTAACTTCTACGAGCAGTACTTC
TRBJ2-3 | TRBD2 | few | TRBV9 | CASSVSGTTDTQYF | TGTGCCAGCAGCGTGAGCGGGACCACAGATACGCAGTATTTT
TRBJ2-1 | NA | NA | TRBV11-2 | CASSLGSGVDEQFF | TGTGCCAGCAGCTTAGGGTCCGGGGTTGATGAGCAGTTCTTC
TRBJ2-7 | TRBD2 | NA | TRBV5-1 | CASSLPTLLAGASYEQYF | TGCGCCAGCAGCTTACCCACCCTTCTAGCGGGAGCCTCCTACGAGCAGTACTTC
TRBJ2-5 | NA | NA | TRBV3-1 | CASSPVGVNQETQYF | TGTGCCAGCAGCCCTGTAGGCGTGAACCAAGAGACCCAGTACTTC
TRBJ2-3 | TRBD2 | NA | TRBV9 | CASSVSGIAYTQYF | TGTGCCAGCAGCGTTAGCGGGATTGCTTATACGCAGTATTTT
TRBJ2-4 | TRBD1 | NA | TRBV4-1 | CASSQGLAKGQLKNIQYF | TGCGCCAGCAGCCAAGGCCTGGCAAAGGGACAGCTCAAAAACATTCAGTACTTC
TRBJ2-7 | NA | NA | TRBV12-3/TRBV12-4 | CASKFQGSSYEQYF | TGTGCCAGCAAGTTTCAGGGCAGCTCCTACGAGCAGTACTTC
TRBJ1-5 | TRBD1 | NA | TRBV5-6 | CASSYRGTRQPQHF | TGTGCCAGCAGCTACAGGGGGACGAGGCAGCCCCAGCATTTT
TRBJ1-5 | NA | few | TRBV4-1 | CASSQDSQGQPQHF | TGCGCCAGCAGCCAAGATTCCCAGGGTCAGCCCCAGCATTTT
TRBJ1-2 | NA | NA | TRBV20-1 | CGARDSQYGYTF | TGCGGTGCTAGAGATTCCCAGTATGGCTACACCTTC
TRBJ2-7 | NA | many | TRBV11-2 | CASSLGAGLFYEQYF | TGTGCCAGCAGCTTAGGAGCAGGCCTCTTCTACGAGCAGTACTTC
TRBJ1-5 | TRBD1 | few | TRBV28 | CASSWGQGRLIGNQPQHF | TGTGCCAGCAGTTGGGGACAGGGAAGGTTGATAGGCAATCAGCCCCAGCATTTT
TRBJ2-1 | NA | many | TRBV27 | CASSLPSEGGPYNEQFF | TGTGCCAGCAGTTTACCCTCCGAGGGGGGCCCCTACAATGAGCAGTTCTTC
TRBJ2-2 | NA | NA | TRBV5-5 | CASSLQQLYTGELFF | TGTGCCAGCAGCTTGCAACAGTTATACACCGGGGAGCTGTTTTTT
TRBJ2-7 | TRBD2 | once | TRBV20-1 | CSATAGSRAYNEQYF | TGCAGTGCGACAGCGGGGAGCCGAGCCTACAATGAGCAGTACTTC
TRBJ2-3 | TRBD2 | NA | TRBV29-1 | CRKGVAGGPDTQYF | TGCAGGAAGGGGGTAGCGGGAGGGCCAGATACGCAGTATTTT
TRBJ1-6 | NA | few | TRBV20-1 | CSARVRGIGNSPLHF | TGCAGTGCTAGAGTAAGAGGGATAGGAAATTCACCCCTCCACTTT